Below, 31 T cell receptor beta chains from the same sample are listed, as sequenced in a study of shared clonotypes between healthy human individuals. Produced via immunoSEQ multiplex PCR; TCRdb's table is partial and in-frame only. The sample lists hundreds of thousands of clones, 74% occurring once. The source material was memory CD4+ T cells sorted from blood. Subset here: CD45RA-negative fraction. Receptors originate from a woman in her twenties or thirties in good health.

The V and J genes are TRBV28 and TRBJ2-7; D is perhaps TRBD2 (5 bases). The V gene lost 4 bases and the J gene lost 2 bases, with 9 bases spanning the gap. This CDR3 spans 13 amino acids. Germline loops: CDR1 MDHEN, CDR2 SYDVKM. CDR3 sequence: CASSSDWTYEQYF. DNA for the CDR3: TGTGCCAGCAGTTCGGACTGGACCTACGAGCAGTACTTC.

The V and J genes are TRBV6-6 and TRBJ2-7; D is unclear. The germline CDR1 and CDR2 sequences are MNHNY and SVGAGI (reference sequence). CDR3 length equals 14 residues. Deletions cut 4 bases from V and 6 bases from J, with 16 bases between. Here the CDR3 DNA reads TGTGCCAGCAGTTTCCGGCATCTCGTAGGCGAGCAGTACTTC. Translated, it gives CASSFRHLVGEQYF.

The chain combines TRBV4-2 with TRBJ2-1; 9 bases fit TRBD2. Germline lookup yields CDR1 LGHNA and CDR2 YNFKEQ. The CDR3 has 18 amino acids. Trimming removed 0 bases from V and 3 bases from J; junction bases left unmatched: 9. Here the CDR3 DNA reads TGTGCCAGCAGCCAAGATGGCGATTCTAGCGGGAACTACAATGAGCAGTTCTTC. Translating gives CASSQDGDSSGNYNEQFF.

This sequence joins TRBV28 and TRBJ2-5, with a weak D call TRBD1 (6 bases). Per germline, CDR1 MDHEN and CDR2 SYDVKM. Trimming shortened V by 6 bases and J by 6 bases, and 17 bases separated the two germline ends. The CDR3 runs 14 residues. CDR3 residues: CASSLIQGRQTQYF. The DNA of the CDR3 is TGTGCCAGCAGCCTTATTCAGGGGCGGCAGACCCAGTACTTC.

The V call is TRBV7-2, the J call TRBJ2-7, with TRBD2 matching over 10 bases. The CDR3 contains 12 residues. Trimming cost V 2 bases and J 12 bases; bases outside gene matches: 4. CDR1 is SGHTA, CDR2 FQGNSA, per germline. CDR3 DNA: TGTGCCAGCAGCTTACTAGCGGGGGATGGGTACTTC. The encoded protein is CASSLLAGDGYF.

With respect to this clone: Additional DNA sequences in this sample encode the identical CDR3. The V gene is TRBV28, the J gene TRBJ2-7, with 8 nucleotides matching TRBD1. The J segment lost 2 bases and the V segment lost 4 bases, leaving 4 bases of the junction unmatched. This CDR3 is 14 amino acids long. Germline CDR1 and CDR2: MDHEN and SYDVKM. CDR3 protein: CASSSGQGTYEQYF. Here the CDR3 DNA reads TGTGCCAGCAGTTCCGGACAGGGAACCTACGAGCAGTACTTC.

Turning to this clone: Other DNA variants within this sample encode the same CDR3. The DNA for the CDR3 is TGTGCCAGCAGCCAAGATGGGAGGGGGAATTCACCCCTCCACTTT. Its protein product is CASSQDGRGNSPLHF. The chain has TRBV14 and TRBJ1-6; D is possibly TRBD1 (6 bases). Germline lookup yields CDR1 SGHDN and CDR2 FVKESK. The V and J ends lost 0 bases and 7 bases respectively, with 10 bases between them. The length of the CDR3 is 15 residues.

The chain employs TRBV11-2 and TRBJ2-1; D unresolved. The CDR3 is 12 amino acids. V lost 1 base and J lost 7, with 5 bases in between. Germline assignment: CDR1 SGHAT and CDR2 FQNNGV. Here the CDR3 reads CASSLGKNEQFF. CDR3 coding DNA: TGTGCCAGCAGCTTAGGGAAGAATGAGCAGTTCTTC.

This rearrangement joins TRBV5-1 to TRBJ2-1; the D call may be TRBD1 or TRBD2 (5 bases each). Germline values: CDR1 SGHRS, CDR2 YFSETQ. Trimming took 5 bases from V and 7 from J, leaving 13 bases between them. The CDR3 is 13 amino acids. CDR3 in amino acids: CASSKGRDNEQFF. CDR3 DNA: TGCGCCAGCAGTAAGGGACGGGATAATGAGCAGTTCTTC.

To note about this clone: The sample has other DNA sequences that encode this CDR3 too. This chain links TRBV9 with TRBJ2-5, with 7 bases lining up with TRBD2. Trimming cost V 2 bases and J 5 bases; bases outside gene matches: 0. Germline V gene sequence: CDR1 SGDLS, CDR2 YYNGEE. There are 12 residues in the CDR3. The CDR3 is CASSVGGETQYF. The CDR3 bases are TGTGCCAGCAGCGTCGGGGGGGAGACCCAGTACTTC.

The CDR3 DNA reads TGTGCCAGCAGTTACTCACGGACTAGCGGGAGGGGAGAGCAGTTCTTC. Protein product: CASSYSRTSGRGEQFF. This rearrangement joins TRBV6-5 to TRBJ2-1; 15 positions match TRBD2. This CDR3 spans 16 amino acids. The J segment lost 10 bases and the V segment lost 0 bases, leaving 4 bases of the junction unmatched. CDR1 and CDR2 (germline): MNHEY, SVGAGI.

The CDR3 loop reads CASSQVGPAAYF. The CDR3 DNA sequence: TGTGCCAGCAGCCAAGTAGGGCCCGCGGCGTACTTC. The V and J genes are TRBV14 and TRBJ2-7; no reliable D call. V lost 1 base and J 12 bases, leaving 13 bases between the germline ends. This CDR3 is built from 12 residues. Germline-derived CDR1 and CDR2 are SGHDN and FVKESK.

This rearrangement joins TRBV7-3 to TRBJ1-1; a possible D gene is TRBD1 (6 bases). Germline V CDR1 and CDR2: SGHTA, FQGTGA. The CDR3 totals 14 residues. V was shortened by 4 bases and J by 0 bases, with 9 bases between the two germline ends. The CDR3, as DNA: TGTGCCAGCAGCTCCGGACAGTTGAACACTGAAGCTTTCTTT. Translated, it gives CASSSGQLNTEAFF.

The rearrangement uses TRBV7-9 and TRBJ2-7, with D possibly being TRBD2 (7 bases). Trimming pared 5 bases from V and 6 bases from J, leaving 26 bases between. Germline V gene data show CDR1 as SEHNR and CDR2 as FQNEAQ (reference sequence). This CDR3 has 17 amino acids. The CDR3 DNA reads as TGTGCCAGCAGCCCCAGAGGTAGGGGGGGATCCTCGGGCGAGCAGTACTTC. Translated: CASSPRGRGGSSGEQYF.

On this clone itself: A clone one base away is much larger, so this may be a read error. The rearrangement joins TRBV5-1 to TRBJ1-1; D ambiguous. The CDR3 covers 13 residues. Looked up from germline, CDR1 is SGHRS and CDR2 is YFSETQ. Trimming took 2 bases from V and 1 from J, leaving 6 bases between them. The CDR3 nucleotides read TGCGCCAGCAGCTTTGCAGAGAACACTGAAGCTTTCTTT. Encoded protein: CASSFAENTEAFF.

This clone was counted a few times. The chain has TRBV29-1 and TRBJ1-2, with 10 nucleotides matching TRBD1. Unmatched junction bases numbered 7, after V lost 5 bases and J lost 4 bases. The CDR3 is 14 amino acids. CDR1 and CDR2 (germline): SQVTM, ANQGSEA. As DNA, the CDR3 is TGCAGCGTTAAGGAGGGGACAGGGGTCTATGGCTACACCTTC. Its protein is CSVKEGTGVYGYTF.

This clone occurred once. V usage is TRBV4-1 and J usage is TRBJ2-5, with D tentatively TRBD2 (6 bases). The end of the DNA fits TRBJ2-7 better, so the J call may be wrong. The CDR3 is 13 residues long. Germline V gene lookup returns CDR1 MGHRA and CDR2 YSYEKL. For the CDR3, the DNA is TGCGCCAGCAGCCGGGACTCATTCTACGAGCAGTACTTC. Its translation: CASSRDSFYEQYF.

This chain links TRBV28 with TRBJ1-1; 9 nucleotides align to TRBD1. Per the germline V gene, CDR1 is MDHEN and CDR2 is SYDVKM. J lost 5 bases, V lost 7 bases, and 14 bases had no gene match. The CDR3 spans 16 residues. The CDR3 sequence: CASTSPGQGRTTEAFF. CDR3 nucleotide sequence: TGTGCCAGCACCTCCCCGGGACAGGGTAGAACGACTGAAGCTTTCTTT.

J is TRBJ1-3 and V is TRBV6-5, with D unclear. CDR3 length: 14 residues. The germline CDR1 and CDR2 sequences are MNHEY and SVGAGI. V dropped 2 bases and J dropped 1 base, with 6 bases sitting between them. CDR3 DNA sequence: TGTGCCAGCAGTTACGGTGAATCTGGAAACACCATATATTTT. Amino acid sequence: CASSYGESGNTIYF.

This clone came up a few times. This rearrangement joins TRBV28 to TRBJ2-1; D is possibly TRBD1 (6 bases). This CDR3 is 15 amino acids long. V lost 5 bases and J lost 2, with 13 bases in between. CDR1 and CDR2 (germline): MDHEN, SYDVKM. CDR3 loop: CASSPRQAPYNEQFF. The CDR3 DNA reads TGTGCCAGCAGTCCCCGACAGGCGCCCTACAATGAGCAGTTCTTC.

This clone was counted a few times. The chain combines TRBV5-1 with TRBJ2-1; 8 bases map to TRBD2. The CDR3 length is 16 residues. V was clipped by 0 bases and J by 6 bases; unmatched bases: 8. CDR1 is SGHRS and CDR2 is YFSETQ in the germline V gene. This chain's CDR3 is CASSLVSGTSFNEQFF. In nucleotides, the CDR3 is TGCGCCAGCAGCTTGGTTTCCGGGACTAGTTTCAATGAGCAGTTCTTC.

V is TRBV2 and J is TRBJ1-5; perhaps TRBD1 as D (5 bases). V was cut by 5 bases and J by 3 bases, with 17 bases left in between. The length of the CDR3 is 16 residues. Germline V gives CDR1 SNHLY, CDR2 FYNNEI. The CDR3: CASSSPGRRSNQPQHF. CDR3 in DNA: TGTGCCAGCAGTTCTCCGGGACGGCGGTCCAATCAGCCCCAGCATTTT.

This clone occurred once. The chain links TRBV6-5 to TRBJ1-4; no reliable D call. This CDR3 contains 15 residues. From germline, CDR1 is MNHEY and CDR2 SVGAGI. The germline V and J ends were trimmed by 6 bases and 7 bases, with 18 bases remaining between them. The CDR3 DNA reads TGTGCCAGCAGGAGAGAGGGTTGGCATGGTGAAAAACTGTTTTTT. It encodes CASRREGWHGEKLFF.

This sequence joins TRBV19 and TRBJ1-5; possible D gene TRBD1, 5 bases. CDR1 is LNHDA, CDR2 SQIVND, per germline (reference sequence). Trimming took off 5 bases at V and 6 bases at J, with 11 bases between the two ends. The CDR3 has 13 amino acids. The CDR3 region is CASSRGISQPQHF. CDR3 nucleotide sequence: TGTGCCAGTAGTCGGGGGATAAGTCAGCCCCAGCATTTT.

J is TRBJ2-1 and V is TRBV9; D perhaps matches TRBD2 (7 bases). V lost 0 bases and J lost 7, with 20 bases in between. The CDR3 has 17 residues. Germline values: CDR1 SGDLS, CDR2 YYNGEE. As DNA, the CDR3 is TGTGCCAGCAGCGTAGATCAGGGGACTACCTACGAGAATGAGCAGTTCTTC. Residues: CASSVDQGTTYENEQFF. Combining the CDR3 with reference TRBV9 and TRBJ2-1 gives the whole variable domain DSGVTQTPKHLITATGQRVTLRCSPRSGDLSVYWYQQSLDQGLQFLIQYYNGEERAKGNILERFSAQQFPDLHSELNLSSLELGDSALYFCASSVDQGTTYENEQFFGPGTRLTVL.

This chain joins TRBV5-8 and TRBJ1-1; no clear D gene. V lost 4 bases and J 3 bases, leaving 13 bases between the germline ends. Germline-derived CDR1 and CDR2 are SGHTS and YDEGEE. The CDR3 has 14 residues. The CDR3 DNA is TGTGCCAGCAGCCCCCGGACGGGGTACACTGAAGCTTTCTTT. Its translation: CASSPRTGYTEAFF.

This chain links TRBV5-1 with TRBJ2-1; D is unclear. Germline CDR1 reads SGHRS; CDR2 reads YFSETQ. This CDR3 spans 13 amino acids. V was shortened by 0 bases and J by 7 bases, with 8 bases between the two germline ends. The DNA for the CDR3 is TGCGCCAGCAGCTTGGGGTGGTTTAATGAGCAGTTCTTC. Its translation: CASSLGWFNEQFF.

V usage is TRBV10-1 and J usage is TRBJ2-3; TRBD2 might be the D (6 bases). The CDR3 is 14 amino acids. V shed 3 bases and J shed 3 bases, with 10 bases lying between them. The germline V gene encodes CDR1 WNHNN and CDR2 SYGVQD (reference sequence). The CDR3 sequence: CASSEGGKTDTQYF. The CDR3 coding sequence is TGCGCCAGCAGTGAAGGCGGGAAAACAGATACGCAGTATTTT.

V and J are TRBV6-1 and TRBJ2-7, with 8 nucleotides matching TRBD1. The CDR3 is 16 residues long. From germline, CDR1 is MNHNS and CDR2 SASEGT. The trim removed 2 bases at V and 6 bases at J, leaving 12 bases unmatched. CDR3 coding DNA: TGTGCCAGCAGTGAACTCTTAGACAGGGGTCTGGGCGAGCAGTACTTC. Translation gives CASSELLDRGLGEQYF.

For this clone: Within the sample, other DNA sequences also encode this same CDR3. The V and J genes are TRBV15 and TRBJ1-5, with 7 bases identical to TRBD1. The CDR3 sequence is 15 residues long. Germline lookup yields CDR1 LNHNV and CDR2 YYDKDF (reference sequence). With V trimmed by 1 base and J by 2 bases, 2 bases remained unmatched. CDR3 sequence: CATSRVGQGNQPQHF. As DNA, the CDR3 is TGTGCCACCAGCAGAGTTGGACAGGGCAATCAGCCCCAGCATTTT.

The table lists this clone with a count of one. The chain carries TRBV7-2 and TRBJ2-7; 7 nucleotides align to TRBD2. The CDR3 covers 14 residues. The germline V gene has CDR1 SGHTA and CDR2 FQGNSA. V shed 1 base, J shed 3 bases, and the junction held 3 bases outside the gene matches. In DNA, the CDR3 is TGTGCCAGCAGCTTAGGGACTAGAGACTACGAGCAGTACTTC. Protein: CASSLGTRDYEQYF.